This record concerns one TCR beta chain sequence. The data derive from a study of T cells in Graves' hyperthyroidism and ophthalmopathy. The germline V gene encodes CDR1 ENHRY and CDR2 SYGVKD. The V end was cut by 3 bases, the J end by 2 bases, with 5 bases between. The CDR3 contains 12 residues. It was RNA transcripts that yielded the amplified TCR beta CDR3 regions. The HTBI primer set drove a first-round RT-PCR of the TCR CDR3. TCRdb recomputed calls from the multiplex PCR reads with MiXCR, one row per CDR3 protein. The table has 540,000 or so distinct CDR3 sequences, approximately 14% seen once. The source is a woman aged 25 to 39 with Graves' hyperthyroidism. This chain links TRBV10-3 with TRBJ2-7; D remains ambiguous. Sequencing used blood. In DNA form, the CDR3 reads TGTGCCATCAGTGAACGGGCCTACGAGCAGTACTTC. This encodes CAISERAYEQYF.